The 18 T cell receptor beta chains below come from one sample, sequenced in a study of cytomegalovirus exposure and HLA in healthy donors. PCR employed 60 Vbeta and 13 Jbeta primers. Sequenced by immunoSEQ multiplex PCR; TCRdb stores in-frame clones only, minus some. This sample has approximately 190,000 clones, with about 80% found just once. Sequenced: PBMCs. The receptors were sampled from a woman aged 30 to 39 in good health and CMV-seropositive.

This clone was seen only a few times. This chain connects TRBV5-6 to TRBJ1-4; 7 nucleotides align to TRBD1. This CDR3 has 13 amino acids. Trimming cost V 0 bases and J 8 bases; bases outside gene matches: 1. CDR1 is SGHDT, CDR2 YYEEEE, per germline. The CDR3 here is CASSLGQGEKLFF. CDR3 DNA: TGTGCCAGCAGCTTGGGACAGGGAGAAAAACTGTTTTTT.

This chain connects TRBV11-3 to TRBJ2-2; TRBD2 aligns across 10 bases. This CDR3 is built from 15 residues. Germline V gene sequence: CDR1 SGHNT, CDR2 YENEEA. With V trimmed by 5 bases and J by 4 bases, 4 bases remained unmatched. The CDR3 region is CASSAGTSATGELFF. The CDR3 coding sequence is TGTGCCAGCAGCGCCGGGACTAGCGCCACCGGGGAGCTGTTTTTT.

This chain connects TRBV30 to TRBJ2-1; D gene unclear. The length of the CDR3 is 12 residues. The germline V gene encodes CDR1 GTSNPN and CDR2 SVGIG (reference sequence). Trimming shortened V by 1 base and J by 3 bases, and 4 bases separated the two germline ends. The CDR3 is CAWSDSYNEQFF. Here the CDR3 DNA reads TGTGCCTGGAGTGACAGCTACAATGAGCAGTTCTTC.

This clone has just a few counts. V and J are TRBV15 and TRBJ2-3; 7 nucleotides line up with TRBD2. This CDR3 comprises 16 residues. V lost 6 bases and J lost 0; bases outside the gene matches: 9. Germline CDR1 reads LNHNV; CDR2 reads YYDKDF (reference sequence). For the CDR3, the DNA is TGTGCCACCAGTGGGGGTGCGGGAGCTAGCACAGATACGCAGTATTTT. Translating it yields CATSGGAGASTDTQYF.

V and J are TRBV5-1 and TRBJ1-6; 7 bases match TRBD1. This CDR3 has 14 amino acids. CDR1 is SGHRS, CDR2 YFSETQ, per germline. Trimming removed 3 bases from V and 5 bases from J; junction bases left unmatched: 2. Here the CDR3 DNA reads TGCGCCAGCAGCTCGGGACAGAATAATTCACCCCTCCACTTT. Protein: CASSSGQNNSPLHF.

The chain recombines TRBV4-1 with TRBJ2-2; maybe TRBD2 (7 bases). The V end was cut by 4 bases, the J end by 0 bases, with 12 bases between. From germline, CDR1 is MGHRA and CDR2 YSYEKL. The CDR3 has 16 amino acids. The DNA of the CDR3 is TGCGCCAGCAGCCCCCGGGGGGCCGCGAACACCGGGGAGCTGTTTTTT. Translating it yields CASSPRGAANTGELFF.

The CDR3 nucleotides are TGCGCCAGCAGCCGAACTACTAGCACAGATACGCAGTATTTT. Translation: CASSRTTSTDTQYF. The V and J genes are TRBV5-1 and TRBJ2-3; D is unresolved. The germline V and J ends were trimmed by 4 bases and 0 bases, with 9 bases remaining between them. CDR1 and CDR2 (germline): SGHRS, YFSETQ. This CDR3 is built from 14 residues.

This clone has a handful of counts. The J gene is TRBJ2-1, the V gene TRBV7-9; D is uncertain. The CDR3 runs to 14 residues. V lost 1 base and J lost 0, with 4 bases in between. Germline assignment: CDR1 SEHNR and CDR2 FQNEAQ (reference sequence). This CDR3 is CASSLGGSYNEQFF. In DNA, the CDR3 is TGTGCCAGCAGCTTAGGAGGCTCCTACAATGAGCAGTTCTTC.

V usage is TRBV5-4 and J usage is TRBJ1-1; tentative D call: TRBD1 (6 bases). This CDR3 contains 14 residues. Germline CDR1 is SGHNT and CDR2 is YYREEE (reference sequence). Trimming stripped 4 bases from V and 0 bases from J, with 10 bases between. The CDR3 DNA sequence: TGTGCCAGCAGCGTGGACAGTTTGAACACTGAAGCTTTCTTT. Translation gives CASSVDSLNTEAFF.

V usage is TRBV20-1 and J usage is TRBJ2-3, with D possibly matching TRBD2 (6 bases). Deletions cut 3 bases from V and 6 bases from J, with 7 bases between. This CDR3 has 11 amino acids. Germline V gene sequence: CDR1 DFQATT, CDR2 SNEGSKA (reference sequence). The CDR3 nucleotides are TGCAGTGCTAGGAGCGGGGATACGCAGTATTTT. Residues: CSARSGDTQYF.

The CDR3 reads CASSQDGRQGGNQPQHF. The CDR3 nucleotides are TGCGCCAGCAGCCAAGATGGGCGTCAGGGGGGCAATCAGCCCCAGCATTTT. The rearrangement uses TRBV4-1 and TRBJ1-5; 7 bases agree with TRBD1. This CDR3 spans 17 amino acids. Germline V gives CDR1 MGHRA, CDR2 YSYEKL. V gave up 0 bases and J gave up 2 bases; unmatched junction bases: 7.

The CDR3: CASSSGTGITGELFF. In nucleotides, the CDR3 is TGTGCCAGTAGTTCAGGGACAGGGATCACCGGGGAGCTGTTTTTT. J is TRBJ2-2 and V is TRBV19; 9 bases align to TRBD1. In germline, CDR1 is LNHDA, CDR2 SQIVND (reference sequence). With 5 bases clipped from V and 4 bases from J, the junction kept 5 bases outside the gene matches. The CDR3 is 15 amino acids.

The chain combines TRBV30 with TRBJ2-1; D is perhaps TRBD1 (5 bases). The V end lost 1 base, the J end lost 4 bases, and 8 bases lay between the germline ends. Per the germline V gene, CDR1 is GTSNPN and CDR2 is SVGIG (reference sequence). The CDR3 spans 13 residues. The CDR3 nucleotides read TGTGCCTGGAGTGGACAGATATACAATGAGCAGTTCTTC. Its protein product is CAWSGQIYNEQFF.

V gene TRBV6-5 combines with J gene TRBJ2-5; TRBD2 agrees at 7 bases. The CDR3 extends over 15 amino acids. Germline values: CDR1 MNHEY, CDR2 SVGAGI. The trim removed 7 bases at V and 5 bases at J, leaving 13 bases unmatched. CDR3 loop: CASTGGVTRSETQYF. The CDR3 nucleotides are TGTGCCAGCACTGGGGGGGTTACCAGGAGCGAGACCCAGTACTTC.

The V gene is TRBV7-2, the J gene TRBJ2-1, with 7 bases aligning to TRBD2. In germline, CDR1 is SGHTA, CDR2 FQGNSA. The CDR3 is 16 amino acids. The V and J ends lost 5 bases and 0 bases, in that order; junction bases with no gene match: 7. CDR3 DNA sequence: TGTGCCAGCAGCCCCTTAGGCGGGAGCTCCTACAATGAGCAGTTCTTC. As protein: CASSPLGGSSYNEQFF.

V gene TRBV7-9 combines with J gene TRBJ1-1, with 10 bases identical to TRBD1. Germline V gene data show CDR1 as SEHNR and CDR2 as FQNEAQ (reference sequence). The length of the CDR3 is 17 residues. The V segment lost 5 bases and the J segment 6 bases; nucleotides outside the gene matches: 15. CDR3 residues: CASSPPGGRDRGAEAFF. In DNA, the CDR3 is TGTGCCAGCAGCCCGCCTGGCGGTAGGGACAGGGGCGCTGAAGCTTTCTTT.

Here the CDR3 reads CASSFEGAYEQYF. The CDR3 nucleotides are TGTGCCAGCAGCTTCGAGGGGGCCTACGAGCAGTACTTC. The J gene is TRBJ2-7, the V gene TRBV11-3; D may be TRBD1 (6 bases). V shed 3 bases and J shed 2 bases, with 8 bases lying between them. Germline V CDR1 and CDR2: SGHNT, YENEEA. The CDR3 sequence is 13 residues long.

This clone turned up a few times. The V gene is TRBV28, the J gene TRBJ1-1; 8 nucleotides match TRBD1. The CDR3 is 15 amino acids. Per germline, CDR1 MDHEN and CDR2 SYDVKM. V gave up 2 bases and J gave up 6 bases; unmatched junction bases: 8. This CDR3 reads CASSLADRGRAEAFF. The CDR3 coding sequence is TGTGCCAGCAGTTTAGCTGACAGGGGTAGGGCTGAAGCTTTCTTT.